This is a list of T cell receptor beta chains from one sample in a study of control samples from healthy donors and cancer patients. Clones were sequenced by immunoSEQ multiplex PCR, and TCRdb holds only the in-frame ones, with some missing. Of about 120,000 clones detected, roughly 90% appear once; the ten largest clones hold roughly 4%. The specimen was PBMCs. These receptors were collected from a woman aged 55 to 70 with lung cancer. Each CDR3 is given with its conserved first and last residue.

v_gene	j_gene	CDR3aa
TRBV12-3/TRBV12-4	TRBJ2-5	CASRQAQETQYF
TRBV7-6	TRBJ1-5	CASSLLGQDSNQPQHF
TRBV9	TRBJ1-1	CASSTRTGGDTEAFF
TRBV5-5	TRBJ2-1	CASSWGLAGGYNEQFF
TRBV24-1	TRBJ2-2	CATSDTTQVGGELFF
TRBV5-4	TRBJ2-6	CASSSGAGMPNVLTF
TRBV30	TRBJ2-2	CAWRGVSTGTRGNTGELFF
TRBV10-2	TRBJ2-7	CASRGGGQYEQYF
TRBV11-1	TRBJ2-1	CASSLSISYNEQFF
TRBV5-1	TRBJ1-1	CASSSPLDPRSLNTEAFF
TRBV28	TRBJ2-3	CAARGRISTDTQYF
TRBV19	TRBJ1-5	CASSPAGQPQHF
TRBV9	TRBJ2-5	CASSVAGGAGETQYF
TRBV18	TRBJ1-5	CASSLSRGNQPQHF
TRBV12-3/TRBV12-4	TRBJ2-7	CASSSADRAEQYF
TRBV10-3	TRBJ2-7	CAISESSYEQYF
TRBV2	TRBJ2-1	CASRGLVTLSEQFF
TRBV5-1	TRBJ2-3	CASSQTSTSTDTQYF
TRBV12-3/TRBV12-4	TRBJ1-2	CASRSTGSYGYTF
TRBV7-2	TRBJ1-1	CASSARQPGSGTEAFF
TRBV27	TRBJ1-6	CASTLRLNPGQGDSPLHF
TRBV6-6	TRBJ1-2	CASRQLRRTDTYGYTF
TRBV13	TRBJ2-2	CASSLGGGFRYTGELFF
TRBV3-1/TRBV3-2	TRBJ1-1	CASSQDGLPNTEAFF